The rows below give T cell receptor beta chains drawn from one sample of a study of CD8 T cells in Susac syndrome. A single record per CDR3 protein comes from TCRdb applying MiXCR to the immunoSEQ multiplex PCR reads. The data show more than 150,000 distinct CDR3 sequences, around 96% seen once. The sequenced sample consisted of CD4+ T cells from PBMCs. The source is a human donor with Susac syndrome. The CDR3 runs from the conserved cysteine through the conserved F or W. D genes are given only for firm matches. Where a row states a size, it is once, few, many or the class of an expanded clone; other rows omit it.

>TRBV3-1|NA|TRBJ1-2|NA
TGTGCCAGCAGCCAAAGGAGACCGAATGTAGACTATGGCTACACCTTC
CASSQRRPNVDYGYTF
>TRBV7-9|NA|TRBJ2-3|NA
TGTGCCAGCAGCTTAGAACACGCTACGCAGTATTTT
CASSLEHATQYF
>TRBV12-3/TRBV12-4|NA|TRBJ1-5|NA
TGTGCCAGCAGTTTTAGGGCCAATCAGCCCCAGCATTTT
CASSFRANQPQHF
>TRBV7-6|NA|TRBJ2-1|NA
TGTGCCAGCAGCTTGTTCCGGACTACACTTTCTGATGAGCAGTTCTTC
CASSLFRTTLSDEQFF
>TRBV5-4|NA|TRBJ2-5|NA
TGTGCCAGCAGCCCGCCGGGGGCGGACCAGACCCAGTACTTC
CASSPPGADQTQYF
>TRBV25-1|NA|TRBJ1-6|NA
TGTGCCAGCAGTGAATCTCGGGCAGGCCTGCGAAATTCACCCCTCCACTTT
CASSESRAGLRNSPLHF
>TRBV11-3|once|TRBJ2-1|NA
TGTGCCAGCAGCTTAGAAGAGGGTTACAATGAGCAGTTCTTC
CASSLEEGYNEQFF
>TRBV3-1|NA|TRBJ1-6|NA
TGTGCCAGCAGCCGAAGGGTAGACAATTCACCCCTCCACTTT
CASSRRVDNSPLHF
>TRBV2|NA|TRBJ1-2|NA
TGTGCCAGCAACGGCGGGACCCTTTGGGGCTACACCTTC
CASNGGTLWGYTF
>TRBV20-1|NA|TRBJ1-5|NA
TGCAGTGCTAGACCGGGACCACGGAATCAGCCCCAGCATTTT
CSARPGPRNQPQHF
>TRBV5-4|once|TRBJ2-3|TRBD2
TGTGCCAGCAGCCCAGCGGGGGGACCAGATACGCAGTATTTT
CASSPAGGPDTQYF